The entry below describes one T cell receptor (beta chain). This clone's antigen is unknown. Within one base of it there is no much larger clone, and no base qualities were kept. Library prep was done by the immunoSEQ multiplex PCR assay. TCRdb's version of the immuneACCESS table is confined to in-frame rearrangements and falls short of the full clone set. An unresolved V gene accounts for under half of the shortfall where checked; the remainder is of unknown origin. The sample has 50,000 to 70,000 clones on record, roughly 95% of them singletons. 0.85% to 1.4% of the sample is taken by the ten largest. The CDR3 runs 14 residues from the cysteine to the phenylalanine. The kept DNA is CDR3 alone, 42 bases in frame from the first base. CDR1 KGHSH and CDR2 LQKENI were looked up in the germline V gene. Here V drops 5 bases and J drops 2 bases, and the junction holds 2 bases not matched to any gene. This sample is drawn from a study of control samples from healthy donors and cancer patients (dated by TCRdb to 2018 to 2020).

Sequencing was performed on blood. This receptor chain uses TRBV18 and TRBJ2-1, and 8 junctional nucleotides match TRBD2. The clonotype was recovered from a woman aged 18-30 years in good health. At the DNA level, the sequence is TGTGCCAGCTCATCGGGACTAGCCTACAATGAGCAGTTCTTC. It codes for CASSSGLAYNEQFF. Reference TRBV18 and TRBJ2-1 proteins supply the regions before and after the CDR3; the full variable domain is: NAGVMQNPRHLVRRRGQEARLRCSPMKGHSHVYWYRQLPEEGLKFMVYLQKENIIDESGMPKERFSAEFPKEGPSILRIQQVVRGDSAAYFCASSSGLAYNEQFFGPGTRLTVL.